One and the same sample provided the 31 T cell receptor beta chains below, sequenced in a study of blood T cell repertoires in COVID-19. Assay: immunoSEQ multiplex PCR; the TCRdb copy retains only in-frame clones and omits some. The table records 80,000 to 100,000 clones, roughly 80% of them present only once. Material for sequencing was peripheral blood. The origin of the receptors is a man aged 50 to 60 who had recovered from COVID-19.

The chain uses TRBV12-5 and TRBJ2-1; weak D call: TRBD1 (5 bases). The ends were cut back, 5 bases at V and 9 bases at J, with 11 bases in the middle. Germline V lookup: CDR1 LGHNT, CDR2 FRNRAP. The CDR3 totals 12 residues. CDR3 nucleotides: TGTGCTAGTGGTCTAGGGGAAGGTGAGCAGTTCTTC. This translates into CASGLGEGEQFF.

The rearrangement joins TRBV7-2 to TRBJ2-2; 11 bases fit TRBD2. V trimming: 5 bases; J trimming: 2 bases; junction bases outside the gene matches: 4. The V gene's germline CDR1 is SGHTA and CDR2 FQGNSA. The CDR3 consists of 16 residues. The CDR3 reads CASSAGTSGNTGELFF. The CDR3 nucleotides read TGTGCCAGCAGCGCGGGGACTAGCGGAAACACCGGGGAGCTGTTTTTT.

This chain links TRBV10-3 with TRBJ2-2; 7 bases line up with TRBD1. Germline values: CDR1 ENHRY, CDR2 SYGVKD. This CDR3 spans 14 amino acids. V lost 7 bases and J lost 1; bases outside the gene matches: 3. CDR3 protein: CAITGQRNTGELFF. For the CDR3, the DNA is TGTGCCATCACGGGACAGAGGAACACCGGGGAGCTGTTTTTT.

The rearrangement links TRBV18 to TRBJ1-6; tentative D call: TRBD1 (6 bases). Germline V gene sequence: CDR1 KGHSH, CDR2 LQKENI. This CDR3 spans 15 amino acids. With 3 bases removed from V and 4 bases from J, the gap between germline ends came to 10 bases. The CDR3 region has the DNA TGTGCCAGCTCACCGGGACAACATTATAATTCACCCCTCCACTTT. The encoded protein is CASSPGQHYNSPLHF.

V and J are TRBV9 and TRBJ2-7, with D possibly being TRBD2 (6 bases). This CDR3 is 13 amino acids long. V was shortened by 2 bases and J by 13 bases, with 19 bases between the two germline ends. Germline CDR1 SGDLS, CDR2 YYNGEE. The CDR3 reads CASSVGTEGRPYF. CDR3 in DNA: TGTGCCAGCAGCGTTGGCACGGAGGGGAGACCATACTTC.

The chain has TRBV5-6 and TRBJ2-7; TRBD2 is a possible D gene (6 bases). The CDR3 loop spans 13 amino acids. Germline V gives CDR1 SGHDT, CDR2 YYEEEE. The V gene lost 0 bases and the J gene lost 6 bases, with 10 bases spanning the gap. CDR3 in amino acids: CASSLAGGREQYF. CDR3 in DNA: TGTGCCAGCAGCTTGGCCGGGGGACGCGAGCAGTACTTC.

Only one count was recorded for this clone. The rearrangement uses TRBV11-3 and TRBJ2-7; D might be TRBD1 (6 bases). The CDR3 is 12 residues long. Trimming shortened V by 8 bases and J by 6 bases, and 14 bases separated the two germline ends. From germline, CDR1 is SGHNT and CDR2 YENEEA. The CDR3: CASGHREGEQYF. The CDR3 DNA is TGTGCCAGCGGACACAGGGAAGGCGAGCAGTACTTC.

This clone came up a few times. The chain is built from TRBV2 and TRBJ2-7; 7 nucleotides align to TRBD2. CDR1 and CDR2 (germline): SNHLY, FYNNEI. V shed 3 bases, J shed 4 bases, and the junction held 6 bases outside the gene matches. This CDR3 is built from 14 residues. Here the CDR3 DNA reads TGTGCCAGCAGTGAGTGGGAGGGCCTATACGAGCAGTACTTC. The encoded protein is CASSEWEGLYEQYF.

Only a few counts were recorded for this clone. This chain uses TRBV4-2 with TRBJ1-2; D is perhaps TRBD1 (5 bases). The CDR3 is 15 residues long. The germline V gene has CDR1 LGHNA and CDR2 YNFKEQ. V lost 0 bases and J 8 bases, leaving 16 bases between the germline ends. CDR3 bases: TGTGCCAGCAGCCAAGATCTATCTACAGGTCAAGGCTACACCTTC. It is translated as CASSQDLSTGQGYTF.

This sequence joins TRBV30 and TRBJ1-1; D is ambiguous. V lost 2 bases and J 7 bases, leaving 11 bases between the germline ends. CDR3 length: 12 residues. Germline values: CDR1 GTSNPN, CDR2 SVGIG (reference sequence). CDR3 amino acids: CAWSNWAIEAFF. The CDR3 bases are TGTGCCTGGAGTAATTGGGCGATTGAAGCTTTCTTT.

This clone was picked up one time. The chain uses TRBV3-1 (or the pseudogene TRBV3-2) and TRBJ2-2; a possible D gene is TRBD1 (6 bases). The V end was cut by 0 bases, the J end by 7 bases, with 18 bases between. The CDR3 has 17 amino acids. Germline V gene data show CDR1 as LGHDT and CDR2 as YNNKEL (reference sequence). For the CDR3, the DNA is TGTGCCAGCAGCCAAGATGAGGGGACATCTGGAGGCGGGGAGCTGTTTTTT. Residues: CASSQDEGTSGGGELFF.

V usage is TRBV5-1 and J usage is TRBJ1-6; D is perhaps TRBD1 (6 bases). The V gene's germline CDR1 is SGHRS and CDR2 YFSETQ. V lost 2 bases, J lost 5 bases, and 14 bases lay in between. The CDR3 runs 16 residues. CDR3 residues: CASSFAGAGNNSPLHF. The CDR3 nucleotides read TGCGCCAGCAGCTTTGCAGGGGCTGGAAATAATTCACCCCTCCACTTT.

The rearrangement joins TRBV7-6 to TRBJ1-2; D not certain. V was trimmed by 1 base and J by 3 bases, leaving 12 bases between them. The CDR3 contains 15 residues. CDR1 is SGHVS, CDR2 FNYEAQ, per germline. In nucleotides, the CDR3 is TGTGCCAGCAGCTTAGGCCAGGATGGTTACTATGGCTACACCTTC. It is translated as CASSLGQDGYYGYTF.

The CDR3: CASSGLTGRSGNTIYF. The DNA for the CDR3 is TGTGCCAGCAGTGGTTTGACAGGCCGTTCTGGAAACACCATATATTTT. This sequence joins TRBV25-1 and TRBJ1-3; D possibly corresponds to TRBD1 (6 bases). V was shortened by 4 bases and J by 1 base, with 14 bases between the two germline ends. The CDR3 is made up of 16 amino acids. CDR1 is MGHDK, CDR2 SYGVNS, per germline.

At least ten counts were recorded for this clone. The V call is TRBV7-3, the J call TRBJ1-2; possibly TRBD1 for D (5 bases). The V end was cut by 5 bases, the J end by 3 bases, with 13 bases between. CDR1 SGHTA and CDR2 FQGTGA come from the germline V gene. The CDR3 spans 14 residues. CDR3 in DNA: TGTGCCAGCAGCCTTAATGGGGGGGACTATGGCTACACCTTC. Translation: CASSLNGGDYGYTF.

This clone was detected a few times. This rearrangement joins TRBV10-1 to TRBJ1-5, with 8 bases identical to TRBD1. CDR1 WNHNN and CDR2 SYGVQD come from the germline V gene (reference sequence). This CDR3 region has 16 residues. Losses at the gene ends were 0 bases for V and 4 bases for J; bases not matched to a gene: 5. The CDR3 DNA sequence: TGCGCCAGCAGTGAGTCGAGGGACAGGAGAAATCAGCCCCAGCATTTT. This translates into CASSESRDRRNQPQHF.

The V gene is TRBV7-2, the J gene TRBJ2-1, with 8 positions matching TRBD1. V lost 5 bases, J lost 4 bases, and 4 bases stayed unmatched. The CDR3 is made up of 14 amino acids. Germline CDR1 reads SGHTA; CDR2 reads FQGNSA. The CDR3 nucleotides read TGTGCCAGCAGCGGACAGGGATTATACAATGAGCAGTTCTTC. As protein: CASSGQGLYNEQFF.

The chain joins TRBV15 to TRBJ1-3, with D possibly TRBD1 on 6 matching bases. V lost 0 bases and J 2 bases, leaving 11 bases between the germline ends. Germline V gene sequence: CDR1 LNHNV, CDR2 YYDKDF (reference sequence). This CDR3 spans 16 amino acids. CDR3 nucleotide sequence: TGTGCCACCAGCAGAGATCGGGGGGCTGCTGGAAACACCATATATTTT. This gives the protein CATSRDRGAAGNTIYF.

The chain employs TRBV7-9 and TRBJ2-7; a possible D gene is TRBD1 (5 bases). Trimming took off 1 base at V and 6 bases at J, with 10 bases between the two ends. The CDR3 has 13 amino acids. The germline gives CDR1 SEHNR, CDR2 FQNEAQ (reference sequence). In nucleotides, the CDR3 is TGTGCCAGCAGCTTAGTAGCAGGGTTCGAGCAGTACTTC. This gives the protein CASSLVAGFEQYF.

This clone was seen just once. The rearrangement uses TRBV2 and TRBJ2-3, with 10 bases lining up with TRBD2. CDR3 length: 15 amino acids. With V trimmed by 2 bases and J by 8 bases, 7 bases remained unmatched. Germline V lookup: CDR1 SNHLY, CDR2 FYNNEI. CDR3 in amino acids: CASSELSGGASTQYF. CDR3 sequence (DNA): TGTGCCAGCAGTGAACTAAGCGGGGGGGCCTCTACGCAGTATTTT.

This chain joins TRBV3-1 (or the pseudogene TRBV3-2) and TRBJ2-7; 10 positions agree with TRBD1. The germline gives CDR1 LGHDT, CDR2 YNNKEL (reference sequence). After removal of 4 bases from V and 0 bases from J, the junction contained 3 bases not matched to a gene. The CDR3 loop spans 15 amino acids. CDR3 DNA sequence: TGTGCCAGCAGCCCCCGGGACAGGGGCTCCTACGAGCAGTACTTC. Its protein product is CASSPRDRGSYEQYF.

The chain employs TRBV6-6 and TRBJ1-5, with D possibly matching TRBD1 (5 bases). Trimming stripped 5 bases from V and 4 bases from J, with 15 bases between. Germline V lookup: CDR1 MNHNY, CDR2 SVGAGI (reference sequence). This CDR3 has 15 amino acids. The CDR3 loop is CASSRLGQLNQPQHF. The DNA for the CDR3 is TGTGCCAGCAGTCGACTGGGGCAGCTAAATCAGCCCCAGCATTTT.

This clone was recorded a few times. The CDR3 DNA sequence: TGTGCCAGCAGCGCCAGGGCAGGAGCTTTCTTT. Its protein product is CASSARAGAFF. This chain connects TRBV7-2 to TRBJ1-1; TRBD1 might be the D (5 bases). V lost 5 bases and J lost 10, with 11 bases in between. CDR1 and CDR2 (germline): SGHTA, FQGNSA. The length of the CDR3 is 11 residues.

This clone showed up just a few times. The chain carries TRBV5-4 and TRBJ2-7; no reliable D call. The length of the CDR3 is 13 residues. Trimming took 2 bases from V and 0 from J, leaving 6 bases between them. Germline V CDR1 and CDR2: SGHNT, YYREEE (reference sequence). The CDR3 nucleotides read TGTGCCAGCAGCTTTGGGCGCTCCTACGAGCAGTACTTC. This encodes CASSFGRSYEQYF.

This chain uses TRBV10-3 with TRBJ2-5; 10 positions agree with TRBD2. V lost 2 bases, J lost 4 bases, and 13 bases stayed unmatched. CDR1 is ENHRY and CDR2 is SYGVKD in the germline V gene. The CDR3 contains 18 residues. CDR3 sequence: CAISEGSRTSGRGETQYF. The DNA of the CDR3 is TGTGCCATCAGTGAGGGTTCTCGGACTAGCGGTCGGGGAGAGACCCAGTACTTC.

The chain couples TRBV19 to TRBJ1-6; 7 bases match TRBD1. Germline V gene data show CDR1 as LNHDA and CDR2 as SQIVND (reference sequence). The CDR3 has 15 amino acids. V lost 0 bases and J lost 10; bases outside the gene matches: 6. The CDR3 sequence is CASSIDPTGDSPLHF. Here the CDR3 DNA reads TGTGCCAGTAGTATAGATCCCACAGGGGACTCACCCCTCCACTTT.

This chain connects TRBV28 to TRBJ1-1; the match to TRBD1 covers 9 bases. The trim removed 4 bases at V and 1 base at J, leaving 4 bases unmatched. This CDR3 has 15 residues. CDR1 and CDR2 from the germline V gene are MDHEN and SYDVKM. The CDR3 region has the DNA TGTGCCAGCAGTTCCTCGGACAGGGGGAACACTGAAGCTTTCTTT. This gives the protein CASSSSDRGNTEAFF.

The chain has TRBV4-2 and TRBJ2-7, with a tentative D call TRBD2 (6 bases). The CDR3 has 15 amino acids. V lost 0 bases to trimming and J lost 3 bases, with 12 bases between them. Germline assignment: CDR1 LGHNA and CDR2 YNFKEQ. In nucleotides, the CDR3 is TGTGCCAGCAGCCAAGATTTAGGACTAAACTACGAGCAGTACTTC. This translates into CASSQDLGLNYEQYF.

This clone has a single count. The chain joins TRBV10-3 to TRBJ2-1; TRBD2 matches at 14 bases. Germline V gene sequence: CDR1 ENHRY, CDR2 SYGVKD. The CDR3 runs to 16 residues. The ends lost 6 bases at V and 8 bases at J; junction bases unmatched: 9. The DNA of the CDR3 is TGTGCCATCAGGGAGACTAGCGGGAGGGCGATCGATGAGCAGTTCTTC. Its translation is CAIRETSGRAIDEQFF.

The rearrangement links TRBV27 to TRBJ2-7; the match to TRBD1 covers 9 bases. V was clipped by 5 bases and J by 9 bases; unmatched bases: 14. This CDR3 has 15 amino acids. CDR1 and CDR2 (germline): MNHEY, SMNVEV (reference sequence). CDR3 sequence: CASSPGGTGITRQYF. The CDR3 region has the DNA TGTGCCAGCAGTCCTGGAGGGACAGGGATTACGAGGCAGTACTTC.

V and J are TRBV2 and TRBJ1-3; 9 bases line up with TRBD1. The length of the CDR3 is 15 residues. CDR1 is SNHLY and CDR2 is FYNNEI in the germline V gene. With 6 bases clipped from V and 3 bases from J, the junction kept 6 bases outside the gene matches. CDR3: CASSEQGAVGNTIYF. The CDR3 region has the DNA TGTGCCAGCAGCGAACAGGGGGCAGTTGGAAACACCATATATTTT.